Presented here are 25 T cell receptor beta chains from one specimen sequenced in a study of OX40 agonist ivuxolimab in advanced cancers. Assay used: immunoSEQ multiplex PCR; TCRdb lists only in-frame clones, some missing. Among roughly 69,000 clones, around 87% were seen once, and the ten largest hold 4%. The starting material was CD4+ or CD8+ T cells sorted from blood, obtained in a trial of the OX40 agonist ivuxolimab. The receptor set was obtained from an adult with an advanced solid tumor such as melanoma, head and neck, liver or kidney cancer.

The chain has TRBV30 and TRBJ2-7, with a possible D match to TRBD2 (6 bases). The CDR3 contains 12 residues. Germline CDR1 and CDR2: GTSNPN and SVGIG (reference sequence). Between the trimmed V and J ends, which lost 2 bases and 3 bases, there was a span of 8 bases. The DNA for the CDR3 is TGTGCCTGGAGTCCGGACTACTACGAGCAGTACTTC. Protein sequence: CAWSPDYYEQYF. Complete variable domain (other parts from reference TRBV30 and TRBJ2-7): SQTIHQWPATLVQPVGSPLSLECTVEGTSNPNLYWYRQAAGRGLQLLFYSVGIGQISSEVPQNLSASRPQDRQFILSSKKLLLSDSGFYLCAWSPDYYEQYFGPGTRLTVT.

The CDR3: CASSLLSGRLGSPLHF. In DNA form, the CDR3 reads TGTGCCAGCAGCTTACTCTCGGGGCGACTAGGTTCACCCCTCCACTTT. This chain links TRBV7-9 with TRBJ1-6, with a possible D match to TRBD1 (5 bases). The CDR3 is 16 amino acids. The germline CDR1 and CDR2 sequences are SEHNR and FQNEAQ (reference sequence). V lost 2 bases and J 9 bases, leaving 17 bases between the germline ends.

The CDR3 DNA follows: TGTGCCAGCAGCCCGGGGGGGCTCTACAATGAGCAGTTCTTC. Its protein product is CASSPGGLYNEQFF. The V call is TRBV28, the J call TRBJ2-1; 8 nucleotides line up with TRBD2. Germline assignment: CDR1 MDHEN and CDR2 SYDVKM. J lost 3 bases, V lost 6 bases, and 4 bases had no gene match. This CDR3 contains 14 residues.

V gene TRBV27 combines with J gene TRBJ1-4; maybe TRBD1 (6 bases). CDR3 length: 17 residues. Germline-derived CDR1 and CDR2 are MNHEY and SMNVEV (reference sequence). Trimming left V 3 bases short and J 7 bases short, with 21 bases between. This CDR3 is CASSFGGGGQGSEKLFF. For the CDR3, the DNA is TGTGCCAGCAGTTTCGGGGGCGGTGGGCAGGGGTCTGAAAAACTGTTTTTT. Variable domain in full (rest from reference TRBV27 and TRBJ1-4): EAQVTQNPRYLITVTGKKLTVTCSQNMNHEYMSWYRQDPGLGLRQIYYSMNVEVTDKGDVPEGYKVSRKEKRNFPLILESPSPNQTSLYFCASSFGGGGQGSEKLFFGSGTQLSVL.

This clone was picked up a small number of times. The V and J genes are TRBV4-2 and TRBJ2-7, with D possibly being TRBD1 or TRBD2 (5 bases each). The CDR3 is 15 residues long. Trimming left V 3 bases short and J 0 bases short, with 12 bases between. The germline V gene encodes CDR1 LGHNA and CDR2 YNFKEQ. The CDR3, as DNA: TGTGCCAGCAGCCACCGAGGGGCCCCCTCCTACGAGCAGTACTTC. Its translation is CASSHRGAPSYEQYF.

The CDR3 DNA reads as TGTGCCAGCTCACCACGGGAAGGGGGGACCAATCAGCCCCAGCATTTT. As protein: CASSPREGGTNQPQHF. This chain joins TRBV18 and TRBJ1-5, with D possibly matching TRBD1 (6 bases). This CDR3 comprises 16 residues. From germline, CDR1 is KGHSH and CDR2 LQKENI. The V end was cut by 1 base, the J end by 3 bases, with 13 bases between. Full variable domain (rest looked up from reference TRBV18 and TRBJ1-5): NAGVMQNPRHLVRRRGQEARLRCSPMKGHSHVYWYRQLPEEGLKFMVYLQKENIIDESGMPKERFSAEFPKEGPSILRIQQVVRGDSAAYFCASSPREGGTNQPQHFGDGTRLSIL.

This clone occurred a few times. The CDR3 DNA follows: TGTGCCAGCAGTGAGGGAGCGCGGTGGCCCTACGAGCAGTACTTC. It translates to CASSEGARWPYEQYF. The chain employs TRBV6-1 and TRBJ2-7; D may be TRBD2 (5 bases). From germline, CDR1 is MNHNS and CDR2 SASEGT. CDR3 length equals 15 residues. Trimming pared 3 bases from V and 2 bases from J, leaving 14 bases between.

This clone was observed once. This chain connects TRBV9 to TRBJ2-5; 9 nucleotides align to TRBD2. CDR1 is SGDLS, CDR2 YYNGEE, per germline. This CDR3 contains 14 residues. The ends lost 4 bases at V and 3 bases at J; junction bases unmatched: 4. The CDR3 DNA reads TGTGCCAGCAGCCCCCGACTAGCGGAAGAGACCCAGTACTTC. Its translation is CASSPRLAEETQYF.

The chain carries TRBV29-1 and TRBJ1-1; 9 nucleotides match TRBD1. V shed 6 bases, J shed 0 bases, and the junction held 8 bases outside the gene matches. Germline V CDR1 and CDR2: SQVTM, ANQGSEA. The CDR3 sequence is 15 residues long. The CDR3 region is CSVGEDRGMNTEAFF. The DNA for the CDR3 is TGCAGCGTGGGTGAGGACAGGGGAATGAACACTGAAGCTTTCTTT.

The gene calls are TRBV28 and TRBJ1-3; TRBD1 agrees at 8 bases. Germline V gene data show CDR1 as MDHEN and CDR2 as SYDVKM. The CDR3 totals 13 residues. J gave up 10 bases and V 5 bases, and 7 bases lay outside the gene matches. CDR3 residues: CASSPRGRLTIYF. CDR3 in DNA: TGTGCCAGCAGTCCCAGGGGGCGACTAACCATATATTTT. The full variable domain, its missing parts supplied by reference TRBV28 and TRBJ1-3, is DVKVTQSSRYLVKRTGEKVFLECVQDMDHENMFWYRQDPGLGLRLIYFSYDVKMKEKGDIPEGYSVSREKKERFSLILESASTNQTSMYLCASSPRGRLTIYFGEGSWLTVV.

The rearrangement links TRBV19 to TRBJ2-7; D not resolved. Germline V lookup: CDR1 LNHDA, CDR2 SQIVND (reference sequence). The CDR3 loop spans 14 amino acids. V dropped 6 bases and J dropped 7 bases, with 19 bases sitting between them. The DNA of the CDR3 is TGTGCCAGTAGGGCCGTGAATGGAAAGGAGGAGCAGTACTTC. Translated: CASRAVNGKEEQYF.

This chain joins TRBV30 and TRBJ1-1; TRBD1 is a possible D gene (5 bases). Germline CDR1 reads GTSNPN; CDR2 reads SVGIG (reference sequence). The CDR3 has 14 amino acids. The ends were cut back, 0 bases at V and 6 bases at J, with 14 bases in the middle. CDR3 in amino acids: CAWSVLRERAEAFF. The DNA of the CDR3 is TGTGCCTGGAGTGTTCTCAGGGAGAGGGCTGAAGCTTTCTTT.

Only a few counts were recorded for this clone. Written as DNA, the CDR3 is TGTGCCAGCAGCCAGGGGAGTAGCAATCAGCCCCAGCATTTT. Its translation: CASSQGSSNQPQHF. This chain links TRBV4-2 with TRBJ1-5; D remains ambiguous. The V end lost 3 bases, the J end lost 0 bases, and 6 bases lay between the germline ends. Germline V gene sequence: CDR1 LGHNA, CDR2 YNFKEQ. The CDR3 has 14 amino acids.

V gene TRBV5-1 combines with J gene TRBJ2-5, with 7 bases fitting TRBD1. The CDR3 is made up of 13 amino acids. CDR1 is SGHRS, CDR2 YFSETQ, per germline. V shed 5 bases, J shed 3 bases, and the junction held 4 bases outside the gene matches. CDR3 sequence reads: CASRTGTEETQYF. DNA for the CDR3: TGCGCCAGCAGGACCGGGACAGAAGAGACCCAGTACTTC. The whole variable domain, filled in from reference TRBV5-1 and TRBJ2-5, reads KAGVTQTPRYLIKTRGQQVTLSCSPISGHRSVSWYQQTPGQGLQFLFEYFSETQRNKGNFPGRFSGRQFSNSRSEMNVSTLELGDSALYLCASRTGTEETQYFGPGTRLLVL.

This rearrangement joins TRBV5-1 to TRBJ1-6; TRBD1 matches 11 bases. With V trimmed by 8 bases and J by 8 bases, 9 bases remained unmatched. This CDR3 is built from 15 residues. In germline, CDR1 is SGHRS, CDR2 YFSETQ. CDR3 region: CASKPGQGVDSPLHF. CDR3 nucleotide sequence: TGCGCCAGTAAGCCGGGACAGGGGGTTGATTCACCCCTCCACTTT.

Details on this clone: The sample has other DNA sequences that encode this CDR3 too. The gene calls are TRBV30 and TRBJ2-3, with D unresolved. Trimming took off 0 bases at V and 6 bases at J, with 7 bases between the two ends. The CDR3 is 12 amino acids. In germline, CDR1 is GTSNPN, CDR2 SVGIG (reference sequence). CDR3 in DNA: TGTGCCTGGAGTGTTACAGCGGATACGCAGTATTTT. It translates to CAWSVTADTQYF.

This rearrangement joins TRBV11-3 to TRBJ2-1; D unresolved. Trimming pared 2 bases from V and 4 bases from J, leaving 6 bases between. CDR3 length: 13 residues. Germline V gives CDR1 SGHNT, CDR2 YENEEA. The CDR3 here is CASSLPRYNEQFF. CDR3 sequence (DNA): TGTGCCAGCAGCTTACCCCGGTACAATGAGCAGTTCTTC.

The chain carries TRBV6-1 and TRBJ1-5; 9 bases match TRBD1. In germline, CDR1 is MNHNS, CDR2 SASEGT. V shed 4 bases, J shed 2 bases, and the junction held 6 bases outside the gene matches. The CDR3 consists of 16 residues. This CDR3 is CASSGPGTGRNQPQHF. CDR3 DNA: TGTGCCAGCAGTGGCCCTGGGACAGGGCGCAATCAGCCCCAGCATTTT.

The chain uses TRBV6-1 and TRBJ2-2; D is tentatively TRBD1 or TRBD2 (6 bases each). The CDR3 length is 14 residues. V dropped 4 bases and J dropped 6 bases, with 12 bases sitting between them. Germline loops: CDR1 MNHNS, CDR2 SASEGT. The CDR3 bases are TGTGCCAGCAGTGTACTGAGGGGGGCCGGGGAGCTGTTTTTT. This translates into CASSVLRGAGELFF.

The chain links TRBV5-1 to TRBJ2-1; D remains unclear. V lost 0 bases, J lost 4 bases, and 8 bases lay in between. Germline CDR1 is SGHRS and CDR2 is YFSETQ. CDR3 length: 14 amino acids. CDR3 in DNA: TGCGCCAGCAGCTTGGTTCCCGATTACAATGAGCAGTTCTTC. Its protein product is CASSLVPDYNEQFF.

The chain is built from TRBV5-4 and TRBJ2-2, with 8 bases fitting TRBD2. The CDR3 covers 15 residues. J lost 5 bases, V lost 4 bases, and 7 bases had no gene match. CDR1 and CDR2 from the germline V gene are SGHNT and YYREEE (reference sequence). The CDR3 coding sequence is TGTGCCAGCAGCGCCGGGCTAGCGGGTACCGGGGAGCTGTTTTTT. It translates to CASSAGLAGTGELFF.

The gene calls are TRBV28 and TRBJ1-2, with D unclear. With 4 bases removed from V and 0 bases from J, the gap between germline ends came to 12 bases. Germline CDR1 is MDHEN and CDR2 is SYDVKM. This CDR3 region has 15 residues. The DNA of the CDR3 is TGTGCCAGCAGTTCCCTCGGAACGTCTAACTATGGCTACACCTTC. Translated: CASSSLGTSNYGYTF.

The CDR3 protein is CASRGQSSTDTQYF. CDR3 DNA sequence: TGTGCCAGCAGAGGACAGTCTAGCACAGATACGCAGTATTTT. This chain uses TRBV5-8 with TRBJ2-3, with a possible D match to TRBD1 (6 bases). Germline V gene lookup returns CDR1 SGHTS and CDR2 YDEGEE. Trimming removed 5 bases from V and 0 bases from J, with 10 bases in between. The CDR3 contains 14 residues.

The chain carries TRBV7-3 and TRBJ2-5, with D uncertain. The CDR3 runs to 16 residues. Germline V CDR1 and CDR2: SGHTA, FQGTGA. The V end lost 5 bases, the J end lost 4 bases, and 20 bases lay between the germline ends. As DNA, the CDR3 is TGTGCCAGCAGCCTTCCGTGGGTCAGGCTCCGAGAGACCCAGTACTTC. Its protein is CASSLPWVRLRETQYF.

The chain is built from TRBV19 and TRBJ1-4; D is undetermined. The ends were cut back, 6 bases at V and 8 bases at J, with 19 bases in the middle. The V gene's germline CDR1 is LNHDA and CDR2 SQIVND (reference sequence). CDR3 length equals 15 residues. The CDR3: CASRLAGSPGEKLFF. The CDR3 DNA follows: TGTGCCAGTAGGCTGGCGGGCTCCCCTGGGGAAAAACTGTTTTTT.